The rows below give T cell receptor beta chains drawn from one sample of a study of shared clonotypes between healthy human individuals. Using immunoSEQ multiplex PCR, the repertoire was profiled, and TCRdb retains in-frame clones only, with some absent. There are 2,500,000 or so clones in the sample; 92% occur only once, and around 0.4% lies in the top ten. The sequencing sample was made of naive CD4+ T cells from PBMCs. The source of these receptors is a man younger than 35 in good health. Some clones in this sample may be carry-over from other donors' samples. The CDR3 runs from the conserved cysteine through the conserved F or W. The order of the fields is J gene, CDR3 length, clone size, V gene, D gene, CDR3 protein, CDR3 DNA. D genes are given only for firm matches. For some rows the clone size is stated as once, few or many, or as a class when expanded; others skip it.

j_gene: TRBJ1-2; len: 15; abundance: NA; v_gene: TRBV2; d_gene: NA; CDR3aa: CASSPLDSLNYGYTF; CDR3nt: TGTGCCAGCAGCCCATTGGACAGCTTAAACTATGGCTACACCTTC
j_gene: TRBJ2-6; len: 14; abundance: NA; v_gene: TRBV29-1; d_gene: NA; CDR3aa: CSVDSGSGANVLTF; CDR3nt: TGCAGCGTTGATTCAGGGTCTGGGGCCAACGTCCTGACTTTC
j_gene: TRBJ1-5; len: 14; abundance: NA; v_gene: TRBV27; d_gene: NA; CDR3aa: CASRSWEGGQPQHF; CDR3nt: TGTGCCAGCCGTTCCTGGGAAGGGGGTCAGCCCCAGCATTTT
j_gene: TRBJ1-5; len: 13; abundance: NA; v_gene: TRBV6-1; d_gene: NA; CDR3aa: CAIKTGWGQPQHF; CDR3nt: TGTGCCATCAAAACAGGGTGGGGTCAGCCCCAGCATTTT
j_gene: TRBJ2-3; len: 18; abundance: NA; v_gene: TRBV5-1; d_gene: TRBD2; CDR3aa: CASSLHGLAESSGDTQYF; CDR3nt: TGCGCCAGCAGCCTGCATGGACTAGCGGAGTCGTCTGGAGATACGCAGTATTTT
j_gene: TRBJ2-1; len: 15; abundance: NA; v_gene: TRBV25-1; d_gene: NA; CDR3aa: CASSDYRGPGDEQFF; CDR3nt: TGTGCCAGCAGTGACTACAGGGGTCCGGGAGATGAGCAGTTCTTC
j_gene: TRBJ2-1; len: 16; abundance: NA; v_gene: TRBV18; d_gene: TRBD2; CDR3aa: CASSPVLAGGMDEQFF; CDR3nt: TGTGCCAGCTCACCGGTACTCGCGGGAGGTATGGATGAGCAGTTCTTC
j_gene: TRBJ1-1; len: 13; abundance: NA; v_gene: TRBV28; d_gene: NA; CDR3aa: CASSLRWNTEAFF; CDR3nt: TGTGCCAGCAGTTTAAGGTGGAACACTGAAGCTTTCTTT
j_gene: TRBJ2-7; len: 15; abundance: NA; v_gene: TRBV7-6; d_gene: TRBD1; CDR3aa: CASSLDRAGGYEQYF; CDR3nt: TGTGCCAGCAGCTTAGATAGGGCAGGGGGTTACGAGCAGTACTTC
j_gene: TRBJ2-3; len: 19; abundance: NA; v_gene: TRBV9; d_gene: NA; CDR3aa: CASSTTTGTRGTTADTQYF; CDR3nt: TGTGCCAGCAGCACGACGACAGGCACAAGGGGGACTACTGCAGATACGCAGTATTTT
j_gene: TRBJ1-2; len: 14; abundance: NA; v_gene: TRBV18; d_gene: NA; CDR3aa: CASSPQTGLYGYTF; CDR3nt: TGTGCCAGCTCACCTCAGACAGGACTCTATGGCTACACCTTC
j_gene: TRBJ2-1; len: 13; abundance: NA; v_gene: TRBV11-3; d_gene: NA; CDR3aa: CASSIDTYNEQFF; CDR3nt: TGTGCCAGCAGCATTGACACCTACAATGAGCAGTTCTTC
j_gene: TRBJ2-7; len: 14; abundance: NA; v_gene: TRBV19; d_gene: NA; CDR3aa: CASSIVPGDFEQYF; CDR3nt: TGTGCCAGTAGTATAGTTCCTGGAGACTTCGAGCAGTACTTC
j_gene: TRBJ2-7; len: 16; abundance: NA; v_gene: TRBV4-1; d_gene: NA; CDR3aa: CASSQVGGGTPYEQYF; CDR3nt: TGCGCCAGCAGCCAAGTGGGAGGCGGGACACCCTACGAGCAGTACTTC
j_gene: TRBJ1-1; len: 17; abundance: NA; v_gene: TRBV7-2; d_gene: NA; CDR3aa: CASSSPRGGGGVTEAFF; CDR3nt: TGTGCCAGCAGCTCCCCCCGGGGGGGTGGAGGGGTGACTGAAGCTTTCTTT
j_gene: TRBJ2-3; len: 17; abundance: once; v_gene: TRBV9; d_gene: NA; CDR3aa: CASSRGTGGFRTDTQYF; CDR3nt: TGTGCCAGCAGCCGCGGGACCGGCGGGTTTCGCACAGATACGCAGTATTTT
j_gene: TRBJ2-3; len: 13; abundance: NA; v_gene: TRBV5-4; d_gene: NA; CDR3aa: CASSLEGQDTQYF; CDR3nt: TGTGCCAGCAGCCTCGAGGGGCAAGATACGCAGTATTTT
j_gene: TRBJ1-2; len: 15; abundance: NA; v_gene: TRBV7-2; d_gene: TRBD1; CDR3aa: CASSLAGGQRYGYTF; CDR3nt: TGTGCCAGCAGCTTAGCGGGGGGACAGCGTTATGGCTACACCTTC